This TCR beta chain was sequenced in a study of graft-versus-host responses after intestinal transplantation. Some clones are missing from TCRdb's copy, which holds only in-frame ones; the method was immunoSEQ multiplex PCR. In the table there are 9,000 to 10,000 clones, roughly 27% of which are singletons. V lost 3 bases and J lost 4, with 4 bases in between. The CDR3 loop spans 12 amino acids. Germline loops: CDR1 SGDLS, CDR2 YYNGEE. Sample: alloreactive CD4+ T cells from a mixed lymphocyte reaction culture, taken before intestinal transplant. As to subset: CFSE-low proliferating T cells sorted from approximately six-day pre-transplant mixed lymphocyte reaction (GvH or HvG direction). The receptor was isolated from a human patient who received an intestinal transplant. This sequence joins TRBV9 and TRBJ1-4; D ambiguous. The CDR3 is CASSGGNEKLFF. Here the CDR3 DNA reads TGTGCCAGCAGCGGGGGTAATGAAAAACTGTTTTTT.